A selection of T cell receptor beta chains follows, all from one sample in a study of type 1 regulatory T cells. No antigens are known for them. One entry per CDR3 protein results from TCRdb running MiXCR on the reads. The sample contains a few thousand distinct CDR3 sequences, 20% to 30% of which appear only once. Sequenced material: cultured type 1 regulatory T (Tr1) cells, either the whole culture or a sorted fraction (not recorded which). Every receptor here comes from a human donor in good health. Both conserved end residues are part of each CDR3. Fields, in order: clone size, V gene, J gene, D gene, CDR3 protein, CDR3 DNA. The D gene is left open where the match is weak. Clone size is given for some rows only: seen once, a few or many times, or a class if the clone is expanded.

-,TRBV4-1,TRBJ2-2,TRBD2,CASMGLGAGGNPGELFF,TGCGCCAGCATGGGTTTGGGGGCGGGGGGGAACCCCGGGGAGCTGTTTTTT
few,TRBV3-1,TRBJ2-2,TRBD1,CASSPRQGSGWTGELFF,TGTGCCAGCAGCCCTCGACAGGGCTCGGGTTGGACCGGGGAGCTGTTTTTT
many,TRBV23-1,TRBJ1-2,-,CASTRGAGYGYTF,TGCGCCAGCACGAGGGGGGCCGGCTATGGCTACACCTTC
many,TRBV18,TRBJ2-7,TRBD1,CASSQVPGTGDYEQYF,TGTGCCAGCTCGCAAGTCCCCGGGACAGGGGATTACGAGCAGTACTTC
large,TRBV7-2,TRBJ2-7,-,CASSLSTLGEQYF,TGTGCCAGCAGCTTATCCACTTTGGGCGAGCAGTACTTC
many,TRBV5-4,TRBJ2-6,TRBD1,CASSLQGTGANVLTF,TGTGCCAGCAGCTTACAGGGGACTGGGGCCAACGTCCTGACTTTC
-,TRBV18,TRBJ1-3,-,CASSPSQGANTIYF,TGTGCCAGCTCACCATCGCAGGGTGCGAACACCATATATTTT
medium-sized,TRBV5-5,TRBJ2-5,-,CASSLSPTYQETQYF,TGTGCCAGCAGCTTGTCCCCGACGTACCAAGAGACCCAGTACTTC
medium-sized,TRBV20-1,TRBJ2-2,-,CSARISGIKGELFF,TGCAGTGCTAGAATTTCAGGGATAAAGGGGGAGCTGTTTTTT
-,TRBV6-5,TRBJ2-3,-,CASKPRWGGQDTQYF,TGTGCCAGCAAACCTAGGTGGGGGGGCCAGGATACGCAGTATTTT
medium-sized,TRBV5-1,TRBJ2-3,-,CASSLVGSGRPYSTDTQYF,TGCGCCAGCAGCTTGGTGGGTAGCGGACGCCCATATAGCACAGATACGCAGTATTTT
-,TRBV18,TRBJ2-6,-,CASSPITGSGANVLTF,TGTGCCAGCTCGCCGATCACAGGGTCTGGGGCCAACGTCCTGACTTTC
many,TRBV6-5,TRBJ1-3,-,CASSYSPLGRVYF,TGTGCCAGCAGTTACTCGCCACTGGGGAGGGTATATTTT
-,TRBV24-1,TRBJ2-3,TRBD1,CATAAGGLDTQYF,TGTGCCACCGCGGCAGGGGGCTTAGATACGCAGTATTTT
large,TRBV29-1,TRBJ2-7,-,CSVVLWGEPYEQYF,TGCAGCGTTGTTCTTTGGGGGGAGCCCTACGAGCAGTACTTC
few,TRBV2,TRBJ1-1,-,CASSPRSGRSNTEAFF,TGTGCCAGCAGTCCCCGTTCGGGCAGGTCGAACACTGAAGCTTTCTTT
large,TRBV5-1,TRBJ2-5,-,CASSARTVQETQYF,TGCGCCAGCAGCGCCAGGACGGTCCAAGAGACCCAGTACTTC
-,TRBV5-1,TRBJ2-2,-,CASSLLGSNTGELFF,TGCGCCAGCAGCTTGCTGGGATCGAACACCGGGGAGCTGTTTTTT
few,TRBV15,TRBJ1-1,-,CATSRMLTGEAFF,TGTGCCACCAGCAGAATGCTGACAGGTGAAGCTTTCTTT
medium-sized,TRBV6-5,TRBJ2-3,-,CASSGGPARDTQYF,TGTGCCAGCAGTGGGGGACCTGCCAGGGATACGCAGTATTTT
-,TRBV7-9,TRBJ1-4,TRBD1,CASNKGQGANEKLFF,TGTGCCAGCAACAAAGGACAGGGAGCTAATGAAAAACTGTTTTTT
medium-sized,TRBV18,TRBJ2-3,-,CASSPGRVADTQYF,TGTGCCAGCTCACCGGGACGGGTTGCAGATACGCAGTATTTT
-,TRBV11-3,TRBJ1-2,-,CASSPPGTTIKGYTF,TGTGCCAGCAGCCCACCGGGAACGACTATAAAGGGCTACACCTTC
medium-sized,TRBV18,TRBJ2-1,-,CASSPSAYIGEEQFF,TGTGCCAGCTCACCATCGGCCTACATCGGGGAGGAGCAGTTCTTC
medium-sized,TRBV6-2/TRBV6-3,TRBJ1-5,-,CASGGRRQPQHF,TGTGCCAGCGGGGGGCGTAGGCAGCCCCAGCATTTT
medium-sized,TRBV5-1,TRBJ1-2,-,CASSLAERQGIPYF,TGCGCCAGCAGCTTGGCGGAGCGGCAGGGGATTCCCTACTTC
-,TRBV18,TRBJ1-5,-,CASSSGPNQPQHF,TGTGCCAGCTCATCAGGACCTAATCAGCCCCAGCATTTT
few,TRBV9,TRBJ1-6,TRBD1,CASSVGTGPSPLHF,TGTGCCAGCAGCGTAGGGACAGGGCCTTCACCCCTCCACTTT
few,TRBV27,TRBJ2-3,TRBD2,CASSSVGGGAVADTQYF,TGTGCCAGCAGTTCCGTGGGCGGGGGGGCAGTGGCAGATACGCAGTATTTT
large,TRBV7-2,TRBJ1-6,-,CASSSNSPLHF,TGTGCCAGCAGTTCGAATTCACCCCTCCACTTT
few,TRBV6-2/TRBV6-3,TRBJ1-1,-,CASSTPPSSTEAFF,TGTGCCAGCAGCACCCCCCCAAGTAGCACTGAAGCTTTCTTT
medium-sized,TRBV11-2,TRBJ2-3,-,CASSLGWDTQYF,TGTGCCAGCAGCTTAGGCTGGGATACGCAGTATTTT
-,TRBV7-9,TRBJ1-6,-,CASSLGTLNNSPLHF,TGTGCCAGCAGCTTAGGGACACTAAATAATTCACCCCTCCACTTT
few,TRBV5-1,TRBJ2-7,-,CASSFRPGDIYEQYF,TGCGCCAGCAGCTTCAGGCCAGGGGACATATACGAGCAGTACTTC
medium-sized,TRBV18,TRBJ1-2,-,CASSPLERANYGYTF,TGTGCCAGCTCACCATTAGAGAGAGCTAACTATGGCTACACCTTC
-,TRBV18,TRBJ1-4,-,CASSPYATNEKLFF,TGTGCCAGCTCACCTTATGCAACTAATGAAAAACTGTTTTTT
many,TRBV18,TRBJ1-2,TRBD1,CASSPKRGQGYTF,TGTGCCAGCTCACCAAAGAGGGGGCAAGGCTACACCTTC
-,TRBV7-9,TRBJ2-7,TRBD1,CASSSRDSSYEQYF,TGTGCCAGCAGCTCACGGGACAGCTCCTACGAGCAGTACTTC
-,TRBV11-2,TRBJ1-2,-,CASSPGRTGGYTF,TGTGCCAGCAGCCCCGGGCGGACGGGTGGCTACACCTTC
medium-sized,TRBV5-6,TRBJ2-1,-,CASSFSDYNEQFF,TGTGCCAGCAGCTTTTCAGACTACAATGAGCAGTTCTTC
few,TRBV6-1,TRBJ1-1,-,CASSEWARGVTEAFF,TGTGCCAGCAGTGAGTGGGCCAGAGGCGTCACTGAAGCTTTCTTT
-,TRBV20-1,TRBJ2-2,-,CSARDLAFGELFF,TGCAGTGCTAGAGATCTGGCGTTCGGGGAGCTGTTTTTT
medium-sized,TRBV7-9,TRBJ1-1,-,CASSLQYGRRTEAFF,TGTGCCAGCAGCTTACAATACGGCAGGAGAACTGAAGCTTTCTTT